Detailed here is one TCR beta chain. Its antigen target is currently unknown. Being one base from a much bigger clone, this may be a read error. Via the germline V gene, CDR1 is KGHSH and CDR2 LQKENI. The CDR3 runs 13 amino acids, cysteine and phenylalanine included. Only the CDR3 region is kept as DNA, spanning 39 bases read in frame from base 1. The data were obtained in a study of T cells of healthy individuals (dated by TCRdb to 2017 to 2018). The protocol used for the library was 5' RACE. Sequencing was carried out with an Illumina MiSeq. TCRdb reanalyzed the raw reads on its own, using fastp at Q25 for trimming and MiXCR for clone calling, and kept in-frame beta chains. Identical CDR3 proteins give one entry, which carries the most common genes and DNA. For this sample the table gives around 40,000 distinct CDR3 sequences, of which about 4.5% were detected only once. The ten largest clones add up to approximately 8.5% of the sample.

The clonotype comes from a human donor in good health. The rearranged segments are TRBV18 and TRBJ1-5; TRBD1 is possibly the D segment (6 matching bases). The DNA sequence is as follows: TGTGCCAGCGCTCACGGGGACAATCAGCCCCAGAATTTT. Its product reads: CASAHGDNQPQNF.